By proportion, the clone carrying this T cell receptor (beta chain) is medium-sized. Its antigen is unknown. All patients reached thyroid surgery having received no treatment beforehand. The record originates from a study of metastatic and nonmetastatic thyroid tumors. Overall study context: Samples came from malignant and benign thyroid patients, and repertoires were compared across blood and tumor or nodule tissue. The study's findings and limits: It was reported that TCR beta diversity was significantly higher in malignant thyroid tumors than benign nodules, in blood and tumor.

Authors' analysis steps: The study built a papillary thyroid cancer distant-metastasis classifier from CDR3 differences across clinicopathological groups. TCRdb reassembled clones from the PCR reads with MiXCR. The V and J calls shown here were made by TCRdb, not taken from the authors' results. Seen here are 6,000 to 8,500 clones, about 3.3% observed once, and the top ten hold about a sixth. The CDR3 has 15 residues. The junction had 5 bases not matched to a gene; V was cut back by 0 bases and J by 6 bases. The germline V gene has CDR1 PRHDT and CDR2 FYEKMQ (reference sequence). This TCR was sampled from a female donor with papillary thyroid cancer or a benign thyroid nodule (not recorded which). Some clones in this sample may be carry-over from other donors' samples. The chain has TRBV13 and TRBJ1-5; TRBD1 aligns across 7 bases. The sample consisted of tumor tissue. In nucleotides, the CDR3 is TGTGCCAGCAGCTTAGGCGGACAGGCTGCTCAGCCCCAGCATTTT. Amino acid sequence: CASSLGGQAAQPQHF.